This entry lists 19 T cell receptor beta chains sequenced from one sample in a study of cytomegalovirus exposure and HLA in healthy donors. Vbeta (60) and Jbeta (13) primers were used in the PCR. Only in-frame clones appear in the TCRdb table, and some are missing; sequencing was by immunoSEQ multiplex PCR. The table has 150,000 to 200,000 clones, 80% to 85% seen once. The sequencing input was PBMCs. These receptors all come from a woman in her 30s in good health and CMV-seronegative.

The J gene is TRBJ2-7, the V gene TRBV6-1; D remains unclear. The CDR3 spans 14 residues. CDR1 is MNHNS and CDR2 is SASEGT in the germline V gene. With 2 bases removed from V and 0 bases from J, the gap between germline ends came to 8 bases. Here the CDR3 reads CASSEYSPSYEQYF. The CDR3 DNA reads as TGTGCCAGCAGTGAATATAGTCCCTCCTACGAGCAGTACTTC.

The genes are TRBV2 and TRBJ2-7, with a possible D match to TRBD2 (6 bases). The CDR3 runs to 13 residues. V was pared by 3 bases and J by 2 bases, with 8 bases between. Germline CDR1 SNHLY, CDR2 FYNNEI. This CDR3 reads CASSEDYAYEQYF. The CDR3 region has the DNA TGTGCCAGCAGTGAGGACTACGCCTACGAGCAGTACTTC.

A single count supports this clone. The chain combines TRBV4-1 with TRBJ2-7; D may be TRBD1 (5 bases). CDR1 and CDR2 (germline): MGHRA, YSYEKL. Trimming cost V 0 bases and J 0 bases, with 12 bases left between them. This CDR3 contains 16 residues. CDR3 sequence reads: CASSQESQGFSYEQYF. The CDR3 nucleotides are TGCGCCAGCAGCCAAGAATCCCAGGGATTCTCCTACGAGCAGTACTTC.

The chain joins TRBV7-9 to TRBJ2-7, with a weak D call TRBD1 (6 bases). Trimming took 4 bases from V and 2 from J, leaving 9 bases between them. CDR1 is SEHNR and CDR2 is FQNEAQ in the germline V gene (reference sequence). This CDR3 spans 13 amino acids. The CDR3, as DNA: TGTGCCAGCAGCTCGCAGGGGACCTACGAGCAGTACTTC. Translating gives CASSSQGTYEQYF.

The rearrangement links TRBV10-1 to TRBJ2-2, with a possible D match to TRBD2 (7 bases). This CDR3 comprises 15 residues. Per the germline V gene, CDR1 is WNHNN and CDR2 is SYGVQD (reference sequence). The germline V and J ends were trimmed by 0 bases and 7 bases, with 12 bases remaining between them. CDR3 DNA sequence: TGCGCCAGCAGTGAGTCCTCGGGGGGCAACGGGGAGCTGTTTTTT. Protein product: CASSESSGGNGELFF.

This rearrangement joins TRBV28 to TRBJ1-1, with TRBD1 matching 8 bases. The ends lost 6 bases at V and 1 base at J; junction bases unmatched: 10. Germline CDR1 is MDHEN and CDR2 is SYDVKM. The CDR3 sequence is 16 residues long. Here the CDR3 DNA reads TGTGCCAGCAGCCCCCCTGGGGACAGGACGAACACTGAAGCTTTCTTT. This encodes CASSPPGDRTNTEAFF.

This chain joins TRBV6-1 and TRBJ2-5; D is unresolved. This CDR3 comprises 13 residues. Per germline, CDR1 MNHNS and CDR2 SASEGT. V was shortened by 3 bases and J by 4 bases, with 9 bases between the two germline ends. CDR3 region: CASSDSRRETQYF. The CDR3 nucleotides are TGTGCCAGCAGTGACAGCAGGCGAGAGACCCAGTACTTC.

The chain combines TRBV10-3 with TRBJ1-3; unclear D gene. Trimming cost V 4 bases and J 4 bases, with 8 bases left between them. The CDR3 sequence is 13 residues long. The germline V gene encodes CDR1 ENHRY and CDR2 SYGVKD. CDR3 sequence reads: CAISVGWGNTIYF. The CDR3 nucleotides read TGTGCCATCAGTGTGGGCTGGGGAAACACCATATATTTT.

The J gene is TRBJ1-3, the V gene TRBV18; unclear D gene. Trimming cost V 2 bases and J 0 bases, with 5 bases left between them. This CDR3 has 14 amino acids. Germline V gene sequence: CDR1 KGHSH, CDR2 LQKENI. The CDR3 DNA reads TGTGCCAGCTCACCAACGAGCTCTGGAAACACCATATATTTT. Translating gives CASSPTSSGNTIYF.

The chain employs TRBV7-9 and TRBJ2-5, with D possibly being TRBD2 (6 bases). V was trimmed by 3 bases and J by 4 bases, leaving 12 bases between them. CDR1 is SEHNR and CDR2 is FQNEAQ in the germline V gene (reference sequence). The CDR3 is 14 amino acids. CDR3 bases: TGTGCCAGCAGCTTGAGTGCGGGGCGAGAGACCCAGTACTTC. Residues: CASSLSAGRETQYF.

This clone appeared a few times. V and J are TRBV9 and TRBJ2-1, with 14 positions matching TRBD2. With V trimmed by 0 bases and J by 13 bases, 3 bases remained unmatched. Germline CDR1 and CDR2: SGDLS and YYNGEE. The CDR3 extends over 14 amino acids. CDR3 bases: TGTGCCAGCAGCGTAGGACTAGCGGGGGGGCGCCAGTTCTTC. It specifies CASSVGLAGGRQFF.

The rearrangement joins TRBV6-1 to TRBJ2-1; TRBD2 agrees at 10 bases. Germline CDR1 and CDR2: MNHNS and SASEGT. The trim removed 7 bases at V and 3 bases at J, leaving 6 bases unmatched. This CDR3 is 15 amino acids long. CDR3: CASKVLAGVYNEQFF. The CDR3 bases are TGTGCCAGCAAAGTCCTAGCGGGGGTCTACAATGAGCAGTTCTTC.

The chain carries TRBV28 and TRBJ1-2; 8 nucleotides match TRBD1. Trimming took 5 bases from V and 8 from J; bases not matched to a gene: 7. There are 13 residues in the CDR3. Germline values: CDR1 MDHEN, CDR2 SYDVKM. CDR3 in amino acids: CASSRTGTFGYTF. In DNA form, the CDR3 reads TGTGCCAGCAGTCGGACAGGGACGTTCGGCTACACCTTC.

The gene calls are TRBV28 and TRBJ1-1, with unresolved D. CDR1 and CDR2 from the germline V gene are MDHEN and SYDVKM. V dropped 6 bases and J dropped 1 base, with 12 bases sitting between them. CDR3 size: 14 residues. CDR3 in DNA: TGTGCCAGCAGCCAGGTGATCGGGAACACTGAAGCTTTCTTT. It specifies CASSQVIGNTEAFF.

The J gene is TRBJ1-5, the V gene TRBV9; D not resolved. V lost 1 base, J lost 4 bases, and 9 bases lay in between. In germline, CDR1 is SGDLS, CDR2 YYNGEE. This CDR3 has 14 residues. CDR3 in amino acids: CASSVSGGNQPQHF. The CDR3 nucleotides are TGTGCCAGCAGCGTATCGGGCGGGAATCAGCCCCAGCATTTT.

Points on this clone: At one of its ends the junction is not consistent with the germline gene, which may arise from a read error. CDR3 sequence (DNA): TGTGCCAGCAGCCCCGGCCTCTCTGGGGCCAACGGCCTGACTTTC. Residues: CASSPGLSGANGLTF. The chain carries TRBV7-2 and TRBJ2-6; possibly TRBD1 for D (5 bases). The CDR3 runs to 15 residues. Germline V CDR1 and CDR2: SGHTA, FQGNSA.

The chain recombines TRBV6-5 with TRBJ1-2; D is possibly TRBD1 (6 bases). Germline-derived CDR1 and CDR2 are MNHEY and SVGAGI. With 6 bases removed from V and 12 bases from J, the gap between germline ends came to 20 bases. CDR3 length: 13 residues. DNA for the CDR3: TGTGCCAGCAGCCCCTGGCGGACAGAGTGTCACACCTTC. As protein: CASSPWRTECHTF.

This chain joins TRBV27 and TRBJ2-1, with D tentatively TRBD2 (5 bases). Per germline, CDR1 MNHEY and CDR2 SMNVEV (reference sequence). The germline V and J ends were trimmed by 2 bases and 1 base, with 9 bases remaining between them. The CDR3 contains 15 residues. The CDR3 reads CASSLRDRSYNEQFF. The DNA of the CDR3 is TGTGCCAGCAGTTTACGGGATAGGTCCTACAATGAGCAGTTCTTC.

The rearrangement links TRBV28 to TRBJ2-1; 14 bases line up with TRBD2. Germline CDR1 is MDHEN and CDR2 is SYDVKM. The CDR3 extends over 16 amino acids. The J segment lost 8 bases and the V segment lost 2 bases, leaving 5 bases of the junction unmatched. CDR3 nucleotides: TGTGCCAGCAGTTTAAGCGGGACTAGCGGGAGCTATGAGCAGTTCTTC. As protein: CASSLSGTSGSYEQFF.